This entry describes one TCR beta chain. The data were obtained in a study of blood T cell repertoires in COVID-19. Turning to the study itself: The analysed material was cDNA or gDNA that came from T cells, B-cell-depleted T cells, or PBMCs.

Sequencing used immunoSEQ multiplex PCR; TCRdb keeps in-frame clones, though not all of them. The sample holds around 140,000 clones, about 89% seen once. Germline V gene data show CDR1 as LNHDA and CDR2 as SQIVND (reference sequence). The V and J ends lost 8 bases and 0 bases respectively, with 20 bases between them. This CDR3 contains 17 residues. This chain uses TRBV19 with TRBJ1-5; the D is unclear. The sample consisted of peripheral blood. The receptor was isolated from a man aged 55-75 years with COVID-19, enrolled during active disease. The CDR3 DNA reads TGTGCCAGTTTAGGAGGATCCCATATGTTTAGCAATCAGCCCCAGCATTTT. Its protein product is CASLGGSHMFSNQPQHF.